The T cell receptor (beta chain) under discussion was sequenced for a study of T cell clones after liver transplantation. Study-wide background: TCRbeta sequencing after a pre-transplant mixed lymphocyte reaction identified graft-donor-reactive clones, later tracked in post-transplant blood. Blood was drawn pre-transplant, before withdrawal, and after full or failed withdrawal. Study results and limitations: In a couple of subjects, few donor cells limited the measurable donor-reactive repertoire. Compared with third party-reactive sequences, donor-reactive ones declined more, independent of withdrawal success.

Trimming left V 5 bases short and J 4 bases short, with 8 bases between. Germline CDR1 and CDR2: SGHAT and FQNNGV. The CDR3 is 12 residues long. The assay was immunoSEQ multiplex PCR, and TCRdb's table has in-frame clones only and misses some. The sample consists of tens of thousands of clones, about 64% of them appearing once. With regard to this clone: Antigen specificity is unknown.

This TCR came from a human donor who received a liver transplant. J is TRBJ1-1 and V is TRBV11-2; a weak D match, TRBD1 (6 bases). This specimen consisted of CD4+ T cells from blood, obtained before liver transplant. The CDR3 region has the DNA TGTGCCAGCAGCAGAGGGGGCACTGAAGCTTTCTTT. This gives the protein CASSRGGTEAFF.